These 8 T cell receptor beta chains were sequenced from one sample in a study of blood T cells in healthy people across ages. Through a sample-barcoded 5' primer and a J-beta primer mix, a second PCR was run for 7 to 11 cycles. Via MiXCR, TCRdb re-called the 5' RACE reads, giving one row per CDR3 protein. The table has roughly 1,500,000 distinct CDR3 sequences, approximately 40% seen once. Material for sequencing was blood. These TCRs come from a woman between 18 and 30 years old in good health.

The V call is TRBV9, the J call TRBJ2-1; tentative D call: TRBD1 (5 bases). Germline lookup yields CDR1 SGDLS and CDR2 YYNGEE. CDR3 length: 15 residues. V lost 7 bases and J lost 0, with 14 bases in between. The CDR3 is CASGDSASSYNEQFF. The CDR3, as DNA: TGTGCCAGCGGAGACAGCGCATCCTCCTACAATGAGCAGTTCTTC.

In this sample, this clonotype turned up a few times. The chain employs TRBV4-2 and TRBJ2-6; the D gene is possibly TRBD2 (6 bases). V shed 1 base and J shed 0 bases, with 16 bases lying between them. The CDR3 runs to 19 residues. Germline V lookup: CDR1 LGHNA, CDR2 YNFKEQ. This CDR3 reads CASSQGDGGYSSGANVLTF. The CDR3 coding sequence is TGTGCCAGCAGCCAAGGCGACGGGGGATACTCCTCTGGGGCCAACGTCCTGACTTTC.

The chain joins TRBV3-1 to TRBJ2-1; TRBD2 aligns across 8 bases. V lost 3 bases, J lost 7 bases, and 14 bases stayed unmatched. The CDR3 runs 17 residues. Germline CDR1 reads LGHDT; CDR2 reads YNNKEL (reference sequence). The CDR3 sequence is CASSHSAGVKIWNEQFF. The CDR3 DNA sequence: TGTGCCAGCAGCCACTCAGCGGGAGTAAAGATTTGGAATGAGCAGTTCTTC.

Points on this clonotype: The germline gene is not matched at one end of the junction; a read error may be the cause. The chain links TRBV20-1 to TRBJ2-7, with D unresolved. The CDR3 is made up of 11 amino acids. Germline assignment: CDR1 DFQATT and CDR2 SNEGSKA (reference sequence). CDR3 in DNA: TGTAGTGCTCCTCCCCTCTACGAGCAGTACTTC. Translated, it gives CSAPPLYEQYF.

The V call is TRBV5-1, the J call TRBJ1-1, with 7 bases matching TRBD1. CDR3 length equals 18 residues. After removal of 0 bases from V and 4 bases from J, the junction contained 15 bases not matched to a gene. CDR1 and CDR2 from the germline V gene are SGHRS and YFSETQ. Here the CDR3 DNA reads TGCGCCAGCAGCTTGGCTCAATGGGACAGAACCCTGAGCACTGAAGCTTTCTTT. Translated: CASSLAQWDRTLSTEAFF.

The V gene is TRBV10-3, the J gene TRBJ1-1; 8 nucleotides match TRBD1. There are 12 residues in the CDR3. The germline V gene has CDR1 ENHRY and CDR2 SYGVKD. J gave up 10 bases and V 2 bases, and 3 bases lay outside the gene matches. The CDR3 nucleotides read TGTGCCATCAGTGAGCAAGGACAGGGAGCTTTCTTT. Its protein product is CAISEQGQGAFF.

The J gene is TRBJ1-6, the V gene TRBV4-1; D uncertain. V lost 4 bases and J 4 bases, leaving 14 bases between the germline ends. Germline V gives CDR1 MGHRA, CDR2 YSYEKL. This CDR3 contains 16 residues. CDR3 sequence (DNA): TGCGCCAGCAGCCCCGTAATCCGGGAGTATAATTCACCCCTCCACTTT. Translation gives CASSPVIREYNSPLHF.

The chain combines TRBV20-1 with TRBJ2-3; no firm D call. V was cut by 1 base and J by 3 bases, with 8 bases left in between. In germline, CDR1 is DFQATT, CDR2 SNEGSKA (reference sequence). The CDR3 spans 13 residues. CDR3 protein: CSARARSTDTQYF. The DNA for the CDR3 is TGCAGTGCTAGAGCTCGTAGTACAGATACGCAGTATTTT.